This T cell receptor beta chain was obtained from a study of CD8+CD57+ T cells in acquired aplastic anemia. Study background: Each DNA sample taken from sorted CD4+ and CD8+ cells came to 3 to 3.5 ug on average. Study results and caveats: The CD8+ Simpson's diversity of patients and controls was not significantly different. Overlap between patients and controls comprised roughly 28 CD8+ CDR3 sequences.

Individuals selected for sequencing had exhibited CD8+CD57+ cell expansion on flow cytometry. Each of the patients presented with severe acquired aplastic anemia. The germline CDR1 and CDR2 sequences are ENHRY and SYGVKD. Trimming took off 2 bases at V and 3 bases at J, with 8 bases between the two ends. This CDR3 spans 14 amino acids. The use of genomic DNA as template underpinned the TCR beta VDJ and CDR3 profiling. TCRdb reprocessed the reads via MiXCR and lists one record per CDR3 protein. The sample includes some 180,000 distinct CDR3 sequences, about 50% seen only once; the top ten take 10% to 15%. A note on this clonotype: Its antigen is as yet unknown.

The chain uses TRBV10-3 and TRBJ2-1; no reliable D call. Sequenced sample: sorted CD4+, CD8+, or CD8+CD57+ T cells (not recorded which) from PBMCs. This clonotype was sampled from a human donor with aplastic anemia. The CDR3 loop reads CAISEGRYYNEQFF. The CDR3 coding sequence is TGTGCCATCAGTGAGGGTCGCTACTACAATGAGCAGTTCTTC.